The T cell receptor (beta chain) described here comes from a study of TIL therapy for anti-PD-1-resistant metastatic lung cancer. As for the study in general: Most patients had lung adenocarcinoma; a handful of tumors were EGFR-mutant, two ALK-rearranged; half smoked currently or formerly.

Time point denoted: pre-treatment sample, taken before nivolumab and TIL therapy. The libraries were made with immunoSEQ v3. Libraries were prepared by immunoSEQ multiplex PCR; TCRdb keeps only in-frame clonotypes and omits some of them. The sample yields approximately 60,000 clones, roughly 80% seen once. The V end lost 7 bases, the J end lost 3 bases, and 11 bases lay between the germline ends. In germline, CDR1 is SGDLS, CDR2 YYNGEE. There are 12 residues in the CDR3. This clonotype was obtained from a person aged 25 to 80 with non-small cell lung cancer. Sequenced here: blood, sampled at baseline. The V gene is TRBV9, the J gene TRBJ2-7; perhaps TRBD1 as D (6 bases). The CDR3: CASGRDNYEQYF. The CDR3 nucleotides are TGTGCCAGCGGTCGGGACAACTACGAGCAGTACTTC.